The TCR beta chain described here comes from a study of cytomegalovirus exposure and HLA in healthy donors. Trimming took 3 bases from V and 5 from J; bases not matched to a gene: 7. Germline V CDR1 and CDR2: MNHNS, SASEGT. The CDR3 length is 16 residues. Among the 120 subjects of the validation cohort, separate from the approximately 700-subject first cohort, were the donors. Generated by immunoSEQ multiplex PCR, the TCRdb table keeps only in-frame clones and is missing some. The table has about 140,000 clones, about 91% seen once; the top ten hold approximately 7.5%. The sample consisted of PBMCs. The J gene is TRBJ2-7, the V gene TRBV6-1, with TRBD2 matching over 13 bases. This clonotype was sampled from a woman between 18 and 30 years old in good health and CMV-seropositive. CDR3 nucleotides: TGTGCCAGCAGTGACTACGGACTAGCGGGAGCCCACGAGCAGTACTTC. Its translation is CASSDYGLAGAHEQYF.